This T cell receptor beta chain was identified in a study of shared clonotypes between healthy human individuals. How the authors handled the data: With immunoSEQ giving junction-only sequences and no quality scores, filtering differed. Measured with immunoSEQ multiplex PCR; TCRdb has only the in-frame clones, and not every one. Clone size and the V and J calls come from that table; the DNA yielded D and trimming. The sample consists of some 2,100,000 clones, almost 96% of them appearing once. Only Caucasian adults living in Nashville, Tennessee made up the donor group. V gave up 5 bases and J gave up 1 base, with 11 bases separating them. Germline loops: CDR1 GTSNPN, CDR2 SVGIG (reference sequence). This CDR3 comprises 13 residues.

The V and J genes are TRBV30 and TRBJ2-5; D may be TRBD2 (6 bases). Sequencing was carried out using naive CD4+ T cells sorted from blood. The subset was: CD45RA+ positively selected. The source is a man younger than 35 in good health. Here the CDR3 DNA reads TGTGCCTGGCGGGCCGGGGGCCAAGAGACCCAGTACTTC. This codes for CAWRAGGQETQYF.